Following are 15 T cell receptor beta chains from one sample sequenced in a study of blood T cells in healthy people across ages. A second PCR, run for roughly 7 to 12 cycles, used a sample-barcoded 5' primer plus a J-beta primer mix. TCRdb reprocessed the 5' RACE reads with MiXCR, giving one entry per CDR3 protein. This repertoire shows about 780,000 distinct CDR3 sequences, 60% to 80% found once; its top ten account for roughly 26%. Sequenced input: blood. The receptors originated from a man aged 30 to 39 in good health.

The chain recombines TRBV30 with TRBJ1-1; tentatively, D is TRBD1 (6 bases). The CDR3 spans 15 residues. CDR1 and CDR2 from the germline V gene are GTSNPN and SVGIG (reference sequence). Trimming removed 0 bases from V and 5 bases from J, with 16 bases in between. The DNA of the CDR3 is TGTGCCTGGAGTGTACGGTGGGAAAGGGGGACTGAAGCTTTCTTT. It encodes CAWSVRWERGTEAFF.

This clonotype occurred once. The chain joins TRBV9 to TRBJ2-1; weak D call: TRBD2 (6 bases). CDR3 size: 13 residues. The germline V gene has CDR1 SGDLS and CDR2 YYNGEE. V lost 3 bases, J lost 8 bases, and 12 bases lay in between. The CDR3 spells CASSAPAGYEQFF. CDR3 nucleotides: TGTGCCAGCAGCGCGCCCGCGGGGTATGAGCAGTTCTTC.

The rearrangement joins TRBV5-1 to TRBJ2-7; the D is unclear. The V gene's germline CDR1 is SGHRS and CDR2 YFSETQ. Trimming removed 6 bases at V and 0 bases at J, with 13 bases between. The CDR3 sequence is 14 residues long. CDR3 sequence: CASTRADASYEQYF. CDR3 coding DNA: TGCGCCAGCACTAGGGCGGACGCCTCCTACGAGCAGTACTTC.

This clonotype was found a few times. The chain recombines TRBV12-3 or TRBV12-4 with TRBJ2-2, with D possibly being TRBD1 or TRBD2 (6 bases each). V was trimmed by 2 bases and J by 4 bases, leaving 11 bases between them. The CDR3 loop spans 15 amino acids. CDR3 region: CASSLRKGGTGELFF. In DNA, the CDR3 is TGTGCCAGCAGTTTACGGAAGGGGGGCACCGGGGAGCTGTTTTTT.

The chain has TRBV7-2 and TRBJ1-2, with D tentatively TRBD1 (5 bases). Trimming stripped 4 bases from V and 7 bases from J, with 16 bases between. Germline CDR1 and CDR2: SGHTA and FQGNSA. This CDR3 is 14 amino acids long. The CDR3 coding sequence is TGTGCCAGCAGCTCCTCACAAGGGGACTTTGGCTACACCTTC. Its protein is CASSSSQGDFGYTF.

The chain carries TRBV27 and TRBJ1-2; D unclear. CDR3 size: 19 residues. Between the trimmed V and J ends, which lost 5 bases and 4 bases, there was a span of 29 bases. Germline V gene sequence: CDR1 MNHEY, CDR2 SMNVEV (reference sequence). As DNA, the CDR3 is TGTGCCAGCAGTCTCCCGGGTCCTAAGAGGGTCCTGGCATCCTATGGCTACACCTTC. It encodes CASSLPGPKRVLASYGYTF.

The rearrangement joins TRBV6-2 or TRBV6-3 to TRBJ2-5; D not certain. V lost 4 bases to trimming and J lost 1 base, with 10 bases between them. Germline V lookup: CDR1 MNHEY, CDR2 SVGEGT. This CDR3 region has 14 residues. CDR3 nucleotide sequence: TGTGCCAGCAGTTCGGTAGGCCCCCAAGAGACCCAGTACTTC. Translated: CASSSVGPQETQYF.

This chain joins TRBV25-1 and TRBJ2-1; D perhaps matches TRBD1 (6 bases). The V end lost 3 bases, the J end lost 0 bases, and 12 bases lay between the germline ends. This CDR3 comprises 16 residues. Germline-derived CDR1 and CDR2 are MGHDK and SYGVNS. The CDR3 here is CASSDSRGDSYNEQFF. DNA for the CDR3: TGTGCCAGCAGTGATTCCAGGGGTGACTCCTACAATGAGCAGTTCTTC. Complete variable domain (other parts from reference TRBV25-1 and TRBJ2-1): EADIYQTPRYLVIGTGKKITLECSQTMGHDKMYWYQQDPGMELHLIHYSYGVNSTEKGDLSSESTVSRIRTEHFPLTLESARPSHTSQYLCASSDSRGDSYNEQFFGPGTRLTVL.

The V gene is TRBV24-1, the J gene TRBJ2-6; D uncertain. V lost 0 bases to trimming and J lost 12 bases, with 5 bases between them. CDR3 length equals 12 residues. Germline CDR1 KGHDR, CDR2 SFDVKD. CDR3 nucleotide sequence: TGTGCCACCAGTGATTTGTCACCCGTCCTGACTTTC. Protein product: CATSDLSPVLTF.

This clonotype was seen more than once but under ten times. The CDR3 DNA is TGTGCCAGCAGCTTCGTTAGCGGGGGGGCCCAAGATACGCAGTATTTT. This codes for CASSFVSGGAQDTQYF. The chain uses TRBV7-2 and TRBJ2-3; 11 bases align to TRBD2. The V and J ends lost 3 bases and 5 bases, in that order; junction bases with no gene match: 7. CDR1 and CDR2 (germline): SGHTA, FQGNSA. CDR3 length equals 16 residues.

With respect to this clonotype: Relative to the germline gene, one junction end is altered; a read error may explain this. The rearrangement joins TRBV7-9 to TRBJ2-3; D ambiguous. Germline CDR1 is SEHNR and CDR2 is FQNEAQ (reference sequence). This CDR3 comprises 15 residues. For the CDR3, the DNA is TGTGCCAGCAGCTTAGGAGTCGAGAGCACAGAAACGCAGTATTTT. Its translation is CASSLGVESTETQYF. The whole variable domain, remainder taken from reference TRBV7-9 and TRBJ2-3, is DTGVSQNPRHKITKRGQNVTFRCDPISEHNRLYWYRQTLGQGPEFLTYFQNEAQLEKSRLLSDRFSAERPKGSFSTLEIQRTEQGDSAMYLCASSLGVESTETQYFGPGTRLTVL.

Concerning this clonotype: With a much larger clone just one base away, this may be a read error. V is TRBV7-2 and J is TRBJ2-1; TRBD1 agrees at 8 bases. The CDR3 consists of 12 residues. Germline-derived CDR1 and CDR2 are SGHTA and FQGNSA. The CDR3 bases are TGTGCCGGCAGCCACGGACAGGGCGGGGAGTTCTTC. Its protein product is CAGSHGQGGEFF. Supplemented by reference TRBV7-2 and TRBJ2-1, the full variable domain reads GAGVSQSPSNKVTEKGKDVELRCDPISGHTALYWYRQSLGQGLEFLIYFQGNSAPDKSGLPSDRFSAERTGGSVSTLTIQRTQQEDSAVYLCAGSHGQGGEFFGPGTRLTVL.

The chain links TRBV12-3 or TRBV12-4 to TRBJ2-3; possibly TRBD2 for D (5 bases). With 6 bases removed from V and 6 bases from J, the gap between germline ends came to 10 bases. CDR3 length: 12 amino acids. The CDR3 nucleotides are TGTGCCAGCAGGATCAGGAGGGATACGCAGTATTTT. It translates to CASRIRRDTQYF.

The chain carries TRBV29-1 and TRBJ2-1; D gene uncertain. V lost 0 bases to trimming and J lost 0 bases, with 15 bases between them. Germline CDR1 reads SQVTM; CDR2 reads ANQGSEA. The CDR3 extends over 17 amino acids. CDR3 coding DNA: TGCAGCGTTGAAGATATAGGACCACTGAGCTCCTACAATGAGCAGTTCTTC. As protein: CSVEDIGPLSSYNEQFF.

V is TRBV5-1 and J is TRBJ2-7; 9 bases are shared with TRBD1. V lost 7 bases, J lost 0 bases, and 8 bases stayed unmatched. The CDR3 contains 15 residues. Germline V gives CDR1 SGHRS, CDR2 YFSETQ. Here the CDR3 DNA reads TGCGCCAGCCGACCTCGGACAGGGGCCTCCTACGAGCAGTACTTC. Its protein product is CASRPRTGASYEQYF.